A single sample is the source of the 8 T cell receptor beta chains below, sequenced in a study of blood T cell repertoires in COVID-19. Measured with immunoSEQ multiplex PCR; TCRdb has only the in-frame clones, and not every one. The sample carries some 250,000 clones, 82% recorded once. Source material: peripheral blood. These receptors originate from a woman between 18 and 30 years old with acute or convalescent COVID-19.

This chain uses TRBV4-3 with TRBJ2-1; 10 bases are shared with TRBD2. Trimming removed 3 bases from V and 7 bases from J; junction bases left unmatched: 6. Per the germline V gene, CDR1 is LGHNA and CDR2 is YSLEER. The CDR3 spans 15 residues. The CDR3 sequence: CASSHDRTSGNEQFF. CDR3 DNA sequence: TGCGCCAGCAGCCATGATAGGACTAGCGGAAATGAGCAGTTCTTC.

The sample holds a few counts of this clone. The CDR3 region has the DNA TGTGCCAGCAGCTTGGGACTAGCGGATGGTATCGAGCAGTACTTC. It specifies CASSLGLADGIEQYF. This chain joins TRBV5-6 and TRBJ2-7; 9 nucleotides match TRBD2. The ends lost 0 bases at V and 6 bases at J; junction bases unmatched: 7. CDR1 is SGHDT and CDR2 is YYEEEE in the germline V gene. The CDR3 loop spans 15 amino acids.

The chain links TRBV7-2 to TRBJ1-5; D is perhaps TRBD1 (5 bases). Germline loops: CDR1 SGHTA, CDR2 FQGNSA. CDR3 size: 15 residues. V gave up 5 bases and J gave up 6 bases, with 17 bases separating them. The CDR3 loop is CASSPIVGGVQPQHF. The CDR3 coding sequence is TGTGCCAGCAGCCCGATAGTCGGGGGAGTTCAGCCCCAGCATTTT.

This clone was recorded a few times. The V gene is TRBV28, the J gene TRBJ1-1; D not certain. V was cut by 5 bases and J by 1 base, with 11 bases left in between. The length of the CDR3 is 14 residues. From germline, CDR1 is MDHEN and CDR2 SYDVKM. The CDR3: CASSPSGKNTEAFF. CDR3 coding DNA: TGTGCCAGCAGTCCTTCCGGGAAGAACACTGAAGCTTTCTTT.

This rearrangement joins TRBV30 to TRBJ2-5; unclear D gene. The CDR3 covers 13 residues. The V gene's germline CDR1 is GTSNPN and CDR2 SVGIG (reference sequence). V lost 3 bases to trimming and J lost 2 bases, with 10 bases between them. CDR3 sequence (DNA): TGTGCCTGGAGACGCGGTAATCAAGAGACCCAGTACTTC. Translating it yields CAWRRGNQETQYF.

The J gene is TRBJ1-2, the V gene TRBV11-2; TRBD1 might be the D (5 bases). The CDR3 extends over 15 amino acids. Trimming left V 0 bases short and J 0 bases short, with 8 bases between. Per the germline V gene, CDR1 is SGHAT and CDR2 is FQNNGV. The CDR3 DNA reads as TGTGCCAGCAGCTTAGATGCAGGGACTAACTATGGCTACACCTTC. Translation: CASSLDAGTNYGYTF. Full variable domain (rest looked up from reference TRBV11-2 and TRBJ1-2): EAGVAQSPRYKIIEKRQSVAFWCNPISGHATLYWYQQILGQGPKLLIQFQNNGVVDDSQLPKDRFSAERLKGVDSTLKIQPAKLEDSAVYLCASSLDAGTNYGYTFGSGTRLTVV.

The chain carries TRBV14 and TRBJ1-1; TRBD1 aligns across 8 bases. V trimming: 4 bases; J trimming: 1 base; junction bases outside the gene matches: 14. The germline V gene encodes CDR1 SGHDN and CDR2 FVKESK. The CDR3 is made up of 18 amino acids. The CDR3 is CASSRDRGTGLWNTEAFF. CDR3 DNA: TGTGCCAGCAGCCGCGACCGAGGGACAGGTTTGTGGAACACTGAAGCTTTCTTT.

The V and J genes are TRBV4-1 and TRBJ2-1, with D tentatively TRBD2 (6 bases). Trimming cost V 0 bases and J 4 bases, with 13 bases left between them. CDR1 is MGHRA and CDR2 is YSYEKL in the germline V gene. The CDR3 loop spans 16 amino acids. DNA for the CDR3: TGCGCCAGCAGCCAAGATCCGGGACTCGGATACAATGAGCAGTTCTTC. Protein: CASSQDPGLGYNEQFF.